This TCR beta chain appears in the sequencing data of a study of blood T cell repertoires in COVID-19. Study details: Sources were T cells, B-cell-depleted T cells, or PBMCs; the material itself was cDNA or gDNA.

There are 18 residues in the CDR3. The ends were cut back, 4 bases at V and 0 bases at J, with 17 bases in the middle. CDR1 SGHKS and CDR2 YYEKEE come from the germline V gene (reference sequence). Original data processing: Estimation of nucleated cell counts relied on the amplification of reference gene primers. Some clones are missing from TCRdb's copy, which holds only in-frame ones; the method was immunoSEQ multiplex PCR. V, J and clone size reflect that table, while D and trimming were determined from the DNA. The sample carries 200,000 to 250,000 clones, roughly 84% recorded once. Sequencing used peripheral blood. V is TRBV5-5 and J is TRBJ2-6, with a tentative D call TRBD1 (6 bases). The sequence was collected from a woman aged 55-75 years who had recovered from COVID-19. CDR3 DNA: TGTGCCAGCAGCACTCGCCCTCTGGGGGCCTCTGGGGCCAACGTCCTGACTTTC. Residues: CASSTRPLGASGANVLTF.